This entry lists 8 T cell receptor beta chains sequenced from one sample in a study of identical twins. MiXCR, run by TCRdb on the 5' RACE reads, gives a single entry per CDR3 protein. The table includes about 660,000 distinct CDR3 sequences, 8.6% detected once. These data were likewise used in another study, on yellow fever vaccine responses in identical twins.

Sequenced sample: PBMCs. Source of these receptors: a woman between 18 and 29 years old in good health.

This clonotype was seen ten or more times. The V and J genes are TRBV9 and TRBJ2-1; 7 nucleotides match TRBD1. The CDR3 runs to 12 residues. The germline gives CDR1 SGDLS, CDR2 YYNGEE. The trim removed 3 bases at V and 9 bases at J, leaving 3 bases unmatched. The CDR3 reads CASSAGQSEQFF. Written as DNA, the CDR3 is TGTGCCAGCAGCGCGGGACAGTCTGAGCAGTTCTTC.

In its sample, this clonotype was seen a few times. V usage is TRBV20-1 and J usage is TRBJ2-3; a possible D gene is TRBD2 (5 bases). Trimming took off 2 bases at V and 2 bases at J, with 14 bases between the two ends. This CDR3 region has 15 residues. CDR1 and CDR2 from the germline V gene are DFQATT and SNEGSKA (reference sequence). CDR3 DNA: TGCAGTGCTAGATCGGCCACGGAGGCCACAGATACGCAGTATTTT. Translation gives CSARSATEATDTQYF.

This clonotype was recorded a few times. The V and J genes are TRBV6-5 and TRBJ1-6; possible D gene TRBD1, 5 bases. Germline V CDR1 and CDR2: MNHEY, SVGAGI. The CDR3 totals 15 residues. Deletions cut 4 bases from V and 10 bases from J, with 17 bases between. The CDR3 nucleotides read TGTGCCAGCAGTTCAGGGACGCCTTATCGATCACCCCTCCACTTT. As protein: CASSSGTPYRSPLHF.

This sequence joins TRBV28 and TRBJ2-1; 7 bases align to TRBD2. Looked up from germline, CDR1 is MDHEN and CDR2 is SYDVKM. V lost 6 bases to trimming and J lost 8 bases; unmatched junction nucleotides: 13. The length of the CDR3 is 15 residues. CDR3 protein: CASSVRGGLKDEQFF. The DNA of the CDR3 is TGTGCCAGCAGCGTAAGGGGAGGGCTAAAGGATGAGCAGTTCTTC.

The table lists this clonotype with many counts. This chain uses TRBV10-3 with TRBJ2-3, with D hard to call. The CDR3 is 15 amino acids. Germline loops: CDR1 ENHRY, CDR2 SYGVKD. V lost 10 bases, J lost 4 bases, and 21 bases lay in between. CDR3 nucleotides: TGTGCCACCTCCCCAGGACCCCCAGTGTCAGATACGCAGTATTTT. Amino acids: CATSPGPPVSDTQYF.

This chain links TRBV20-1 with TRBJ2-7; maybe TRBD2 (5 bases). CDR1 is DFQATT and CDR2 is SNEGSKA in the germline V gene (reference sequence). The CDR3 is 14 residues long. V lost 6 bases and J 0 bases, leaving 15 bases between the germline ends. DNA for the CDR3: TGCAGTGCGTCCCCAGACGGACTCTCCTACGAGCAGTACTTC. Its protein is CSASPDGLSYEQYF.

This clonotype was seen a handful of times. The chain uses TRBV7-2 and TRBJ2-3; 13 bases map to TRBD2. Germline V lookup: CDR1 SGHTA, CDR2 FQGNSA. This CDR3 spans 15 amino acids. The J segment lost 5 bases and the V segment lost 3 bases, leaving 2 bases of the junction unmatched. The DNA of the CDR3 is TGTGCCAGCAGCTTTGGACTAGCGGGAGAAGATACGCAGTATTTT. It specifies CASSFGLAGEDTQYF.

This clonotype has at least ten counts. The V and J genes are TRBV20-1 and TRBJ2-3; 9 bases fit TRBD1. Trimming removed 6 bases from V and 4 bases from J; junction bases left unmatched: 20. This CDR3 is built from 18 residues. Germline CDR1 is DFQATT and CDR2 is SNEGSKA (reference sequence). CDR3 sequence reads: CSATVGQGGGGISDTQYF. CDR3 nucleotides: TGCAGTGCCACTGTGGGACAGGGTGGTGGAGGGATATCAGATACGCAGTATTTT.